The entry below describes one TCR beta chain. V was shortened by 0 bases and J by 5 bases, with 30 bases between the two germline ends. CDR1 is SGHNT and CDR2 is YENEEA in the germline V gene. CDR3 length: 21 amino acids. The data were taken from a study of blood T cell repertoires in COVID-19. Study background: Nucleic acid was either cDNA or gDNA, and it came from T cells, B-cell-depleted T cells, or PBMCs.

Here immunoSEQ multiplex PCR was the method, and the copy in TCRdb shows in-frame clones only, minus some. Of some 190,000 clones in the sample, about 85% were seen once. The sequence came from an elderly woman with acute or convalescent COVID-19. Input material: peripheral blood. The chain links TRBV11-3 to TRBJ2-3; D may be TRBD1 (5 bases). The CDR3 DNA is TGTGCCAGCAGCTTAGATATTCGCGGAAGCCAGGGATTTAGCCTGTTAGATACGCAGTATTTT. Its translation: CASSLDIRGSQGFSLLDTQYF.